The rows below give T cell receptor beta chains drawn from one sample of a study of vaccination and CD4 T cells after COVID-19. Their antigens remain unidentified. MiXCR, applied by TCRdb to the PCR reads, yields one record per CDR3 protein. The sample yields about 3,800 distinct CDR3 sequences, about 15% seen once. The specimen was CD4+ T cells from blood, cultured in vitro. The source of these receptors is a human donor who had recovered from COVID-19. CDR3s leave out the opening cysteine and the closing phenylalanine or tryptophan.

J: TRBJ1-6; V: TRBV30; CDR3: AWSVQGAWNSPLH
J: TRBJ1-2; V: TRBV29-1; CDR3: SVVPGGWGYGYT
J: TRBJ2-1; V: TRBV7-8; CDR3: ASSLAGGAGNNEQF
J: TRBJ2-1; V: TRBV25-1; CDR3: ASDRYNEQF
J: TRBJ2-1; V: TRBV2; CDR3: ASSDLGGLGLINEQF
J: TRBJ1-2; V: TRBV6-1; CDR3: ASRDSGRGDYGYT
J: TRBJ1-1; V: TRBV28; CDR3: ASSSTRGAGGTEAF
J: TRBJ1-1; V: TRBV6-1; CDR3: ASRDRVNTEAF
J: TRBJ1-2; V: TRBV5-1; CDR3: ASSPRSSQGYT
J: TRBJ2-3; V: TRBV12-3/TRBV12-4; CDR3: ASSHKRTEGYTDTQY